These 5 T cell receptor beta chains were all obtained from the same sample, sequenced in a study of shared clonotypes between healthy human individuals. Sequencing was performed with immunoSEQ multiplex PCR; in TCRdb, only in-frame clones are kept and a portion is missing. The sample carries roughly 490,000 clones, approximately 79% recorded once. The specimen sequenced was PBMCs. Receptors originate from a woman between 40 and 50 years old in good health. Some clones in this sample may be carry-over from other donors' samples.

The genes are TRBV29-1 and TRBJ2-5; maybe TRBD2 (5 bases). The CDR3 extends over 16 amino acids. The germline gives CDR1 SQVTM, CDR2 ANQGSEA. The CDR3 is CSPNIPATRDQETQYF. In DNA, the CDR3 is TGCAGTCCAAACATTCCGGCCACTAGGGACCAAGAGACCCAGTACTTC.

The chain employs TRBV27 and TRBJ2-5; 8 bases are a match to TRBD1. The CDR3 runs 14 residues. The germline CDR1 and CDR2 sequences are MNHEY and SMNVEV (reference sequence). The J segment lost 5 bases and the V segment lost 5 bases, leaving 7 bases of the junction unmatched. Written as DNA, the CDR3 is TGTGCCAGCAGTCTCCCAGGACAGGGCGAGACCCAGTACTTC. This sequence encodes CASSLPGQGETQYF.

About this clone itself: Additional DNA sequences in this sample encode the identical CDR3. The V gene is TRBV28, the J gene TRBJ1-5; D not resolved. Trimming removed 6 bases from V and 5 bases from J, with 8 bases in between. The length of the CDR3 is 12 residues. Per the germline V gene, CDR1 is MDHEN and CDR2 is SYDVKM. The CDR3 coding sequence is TGTGCCAGCAGCCCTCTTGATCAGCCCCAGCATTTT. Protein product: CASSPLDQPQHF.

The rearrangement uses TRBV5-1 and TRBJ2-7; perhaps TRBD1 as D (6 bases). Germline CDR1 SGHRS, CDR2 YFSETQ. The CDR3 length is 12 residues. The ends were cut back, 3 bases at V and 3 bases at J, with 7 bases in the middle. The CDR3 is CASSSDSYEQYF. CDR3 in DNA: TGCGCCAGCAGCTCGGACAGCTACGAGCAGTACTTC.

This clone was counted once. This sequence joins TRBV9 and TRBJ1-2; possibly TRBD1 for D (5 bases). The ends were cut back, 2 bases at V and 5 bases at J, with 7 bases in the middle. Germline V gene data show CDR1 as SGDLS and CDR2 as YYNGEE. The CDR3 covers 12 residues. The CDR3 bases are TGTGCCAGCAGCGTGCGGGGGTATGGCTACACCTTC. Its protein is CASSVRGYGYTF.